The present T cell receptor beta chain was sequenced within a study of blood T cell repertoires in COVID-19. About the study: From the United States, Italy and Spain came samples of acute and convalescent COVID-19. PBMCs, B-cell-depleted T cells, or T cells were the source of the cDNA or gDNA that made up the material.

In the original processing: Reference gene primer amplification gave estimated nucleated cell counts. Sequenced by immunoSEQ multiplex PCR; TCRdb stores in-frame clones only, minus some. From that table come the V and J calls and clone size; the DNA was used to work out D and trimming. Of 260,000 or so clones listed, under 90% are singletons. The CDR3 contains 17 residues. Trimming stripped 4 bases from V and 2 bases from J, with 20 bases between. Looked up from germline, CDR1 is SGHRS and CDR2 is YFSETQ. In Cohort 3, a recovered donor had either two negative PCRs, clearance, or symptom resolution. V is TRBV5-1 and J is TRBJ2-3; possible D gene TRBD2, 6 bases. The TCR originated in a man younger than 30 who had recovered from COVID-19. Sequencing input: PBMCs or T cells enriched from blood (not recorded which). The CDR3 DNA is TGCGCCAGCAGCCCAGCAGGGTGGCGGGGAATCACAGATACGCAGTATTTT. Protein product: CASSPAGWRGITDTQYF.